A selection of T cell receptor beta chains follows, all from one sample in a study of beta chain features in type 1 diabetes. TCRdb's table, derived via immunoSEQ multiplex PCR, lists solely in-frame clones and lacks some. The repertoire includes approximately 170,000 clones, 6.5% to 9.5% of them detected once, and about 0.9% sits in the top ten. What was sequenced was central memory CD4+ T cells from blood. The receptors stem from a woman between 40 and 50 years old with type 1 diabetes. Both conserved end residues are part of each CDR3. A D gene is named only where the DNA matches it firmly. Clone size is given for some rows only: seen once, a few or many times, or a class if the clone is expanded.

d_gene,v_gene,abundance,j_gene,CDR3aa,CDR3nt
.,TRBV28,.,TRBJ2-4,CASSFAQGKDIQYF,TGTGCCAGCAGTTTCGCCCAGGGAAAAGACATTCAGTACTTC
.,TRBV28,.,TRBJ1-5,CASSLPTGSNQPQHF,TGTGCCAGCAGTTTACCCACAGGGAGCAATCAGCCCCAGCATTTT
TRBD2,TRBV9,.,TRBJ2-7,CASSVEGLGVVGEQYF,TGTGCCAGCAGCGTAGAGGGACTAGGAGTGGTCGGCGAGCAGTACTTC
TRBD1,TRBV7-2,few,TRBJ1-2,CASSFPQGVNYGYTF,TGTGCCAGCAGCTTTCCACAGGGGGTGAACTATGGCTACACCTTC
TRBD1,TRBV6-5,.,TRBJ2-5,CASSRGQGAGTQYF,TGTGCCAGCAGCCGAGGACAGGGAGCCGGGACCCAGTACTTC
TRBD1,TRBV7-9,many,TRBJ1-6,CASSLSKTGSDSPLHF,TGTGCCAGCAGCTTAAGTAAGACAGGGTCCGATTCACCCCTCCACTTT
.,TRBV5-1,few,TRBJ1-3,CASSPGQMGNTIYF,TGCGCCAGCAGCCCCGGACAGATGGGAAACACCATATATTTT
.,TRBV11-1,.,TRBJ1-1,CASSLGLSRDTEAFF,TGTGCCAGCAGCCTGGGACTCTCGAGAGACACTGAAGCTTTCTTT
.,TRBV6-1,few,TRBJ2-7,CASITTGIGRYEQYF,TGTGCCAGCATCACTACAGGGATCGGGCGTTACGAGCAGTACTTC
.,TRBV13,few,TRBJ1-1,CASSRDKNTEAFF,TGTGCCAGCAGCAGAGACAAGAACACTGAAGCTTTCTTT
TRBD2,TRBV2,few,TRBJ2-5,CATPGGTSGAETQYF,TGTGCCACCCCAGGGGGGACTAGCGGGGCGGAGACCCAGTACTTC
.,TRBV30,.,TRBJ1-1,CAWKGEGNTEAFF,TGTGCCTGGAAGGGGGAGGGGAACACTGAAGCTTTCTTT
TRBD2,TRBV27,few,TRBJ2-7,CASSLRGGLTSGGVEQYF,TGTGCCAGCAGTTTAAGAGGTGGATTGACTAGCGGGGGAGTCGAGCAGTACTTC
.,TRBV28,.,TRBJ1-4,CASSLYGEKLFF,TGTGCCAGCTCCCTCTACGGGGAAAAACTGTTTTTT
TRBD1,TRBV29-1,few,TRBJ1-4,CSVEGTGSNEKLFF,TGCAGCGTTGAAGGGACAGGGTCCAATGAAAAACTGTTTTTT
TRBD2,TRBV6-5,.,TRBJ2-7,CASSYSGSGSPLEQYF,TGTGCCAGCAGTTACTCGGGTAGCGGGAGTCCTCTCGAGCAGTACTTC
.,TRBV7-2,many,TRBJ2-1,CASSLGALNEQFF,TGTGCCAGCAGCTTAGGAGCGCTCAATGAGCAGTTCTTC
TRBD2,TRBV6-1,few,TRBJ2-1,CASREGLAGIPEQFF,TGTGCCAGCAGGGAGGGACTAGCGGGAATTCCTGAGCAGTTCTTC
.,TRBV4-1,.,TRBJ2-1,CASSQGSRPGYNEQFF,TGCGCCAGCAGCCAAGGGTCTCGCCCAGGCTACAATGAGCAGTTCTTC
TRBD1,TRBV28,.,TRBJ1-1,CASRETGGASRAFF,TGTGCCAGCAGAGAAACAGGGGGCGCGTCTCGAGCTTTCTTT
TRBD2,TRBV28,many,TRBJ2-3,CASSPGGPDTQYF,TGTGCCAGCAGCCCGGGGGGGCCCGATACGCAGTATTTT
.,TRBV4-2,few,TRBJ1-2,CASSQGLTSDYGYTF,TGTGCCAGCAGCCAAGGCCTGACTTCGGACTATGGCTACACCTTC
.,TRBV4-3,once,TRBJ2-1,CASSQGISRRYNEQFF,TGCGCCAGCAGCCAAGGCATAAGTCGCAGATACAATGAGCAGTTCTTC
.,TRBV7-9,.,TRBJ2-7,CASSQTGVSYEQYF,TGTGCCAGCAGCCAAACAGGAGTCTCCTACGAGCAGTACTTC
.,TRBV30,few,TRBJ1-5,CACETADSNQPQHF,TGTGCCTGTGAGACCGCGGATAGCAATCAGCCCCAGCATTTT
.,TRBV5-1,.,TRBJ2-5,CASSLGGRALEETQYF,TGCGCCAGCAGCTTGGGCGGCAGGGCCTTGGAAGAGACCCAGTACTTC
.,TRBV15,many,TRBJ2-7,CATSVSPGGTYEQYF,TGTGCCACCAGCGTCTCACCAGGGGGGACCTACGAGCAGTACTTC
.,TRBV2,few,TRBJ1-1,CASSGQGNTEAFF,TGTGCCAGCAGTGGTCAGGGAAACACTGAAGCTTTCTTT
TRBD1,TRBV27,.,TRBJ2-7,CASSLWGTGAYEQYF,TGTGCCAGCAGTTTATGGGGGACAGGGGCCTACGAGCAGTACTTC
TRBD1,TRBV28,few,TRBJ1-2,CASSFRTGLGYTF,TGTGCCAGCAGTTTCAGGACAGGGTTAGGCTACACCTTC
.,TRBV4-3,few,TRBJ1-2,CASSQGTPRDYGYTF,TGCGCCAGCAGCCAAGGGACCCCGAGGGACTATGGCTACACCTTC
TRBD2,TRBV6-6,few,TRBJ2-7,CASRLDGGGEQYF,TGTGCCAGCAGACTCGATGGGGGGGGCGAGCAGTACTTC
TRBD1,TRBV9,many,TRBJ2-1,CASSGGQVTYNEQFF,TGTGCCAGCAGCGGCGGACAGGTCACCTACAATGAGCAGTTCTTC
TRBD1,TRBV28,few,TRBJ2-3,CASSWGTGATDTQYF,TGTGCCAGCAGTTGGGGGACAGGGGCCACAGATACGCAGTATTTT
.,TRBV28,.,TRBJ2-1,CASRIPGPGDEQFF,TGTGCCAGCAGGATCCCGGGACCAGGGGATGAGCAGTTCTTC
TRBD2,TRBV29-1,.,TRBJ2-5,CSAHEVAGGKETQYF,TGCAGCGCCCATGAGGTAGCGGGGGGGAAAGAGACCCAGTACTTC
.,TRBV4-1,few,TRBJ2-2,CASSRQLFTGELFF,TGCGCCAGCAGCCGACAACTCTTTACCGGGGAGCTGTTTTTT
.,TRBV13,few,TRBJ1-4,CASSFGDQREKLFF,TGTGCCAGCAGCTTCGGTGACCAGCGTGAAAAACTGTTTTTT
.,TRBV14,few,TRBJ1-1,CASSRGPNTEAFF,TGTGCCAGCAGCCGGGGCCCGAACACTGAAGCTTTCTTT
.,TRBV30,.,TRBJ1-3,CAWTGSGNTIYF,TGTGCCTGGACAGGGTCTGGAAACACCATATATTTT
.,TRBV9,few,TRBJ1-5,CASSARGEWNQPQHF,TGTGCCAGCAGCGCTCGGGGGGAGTGGAATCAGCCCCAGCATTTT
TRBD2,TRBV5-1,.,TRBJ2-7,CASSSGTSVDEQYF,TGCGCCAGCAGCTCCGGGACTAGCGTGGACGAGCAGTACTTC